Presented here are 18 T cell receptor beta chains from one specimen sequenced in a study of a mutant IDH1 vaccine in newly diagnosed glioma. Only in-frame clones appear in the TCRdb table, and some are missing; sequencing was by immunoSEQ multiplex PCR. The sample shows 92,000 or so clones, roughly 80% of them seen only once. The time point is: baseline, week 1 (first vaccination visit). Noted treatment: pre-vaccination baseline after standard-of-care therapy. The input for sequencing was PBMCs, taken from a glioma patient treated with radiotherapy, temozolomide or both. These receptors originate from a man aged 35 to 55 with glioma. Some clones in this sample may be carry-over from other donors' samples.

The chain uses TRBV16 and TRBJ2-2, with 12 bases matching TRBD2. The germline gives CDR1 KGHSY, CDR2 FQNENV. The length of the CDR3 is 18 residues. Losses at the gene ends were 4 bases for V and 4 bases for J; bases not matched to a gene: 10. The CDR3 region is CASSPPTWTSGVTGELFF. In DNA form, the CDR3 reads TGTGCCAGCAGCCCGCCAACCTGGACTAGCGGGGTCACCGGGGAGCTGTTTTTT.

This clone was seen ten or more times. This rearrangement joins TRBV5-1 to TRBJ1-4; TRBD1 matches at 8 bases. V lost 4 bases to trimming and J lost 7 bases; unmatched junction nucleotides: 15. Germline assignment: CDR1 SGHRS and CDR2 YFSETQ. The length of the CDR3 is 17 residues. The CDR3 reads CASSLPGTGKTGEKLFF. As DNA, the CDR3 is TGCGCCAGCAGCCTCCCCGGGACAGGCAAAACGGGTGAAAAACTGTTTTTT.

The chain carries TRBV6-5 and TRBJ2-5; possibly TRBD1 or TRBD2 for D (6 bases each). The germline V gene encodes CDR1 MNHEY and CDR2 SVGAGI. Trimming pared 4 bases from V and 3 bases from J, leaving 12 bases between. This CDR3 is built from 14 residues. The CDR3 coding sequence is TGTGCCAGCAGTTTGACCGGGGGCAAAGAGACCCAGTACTTC. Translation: CASSLTGGKETQYF.

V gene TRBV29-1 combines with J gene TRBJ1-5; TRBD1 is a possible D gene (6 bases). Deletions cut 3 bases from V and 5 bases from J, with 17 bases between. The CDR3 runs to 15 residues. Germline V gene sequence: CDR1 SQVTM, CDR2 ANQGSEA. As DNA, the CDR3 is TGCAGCGTTGAGGAGAAGGGGGACCGTGATCAGCCCCAGCATTTT. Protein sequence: CSVEEKGDRDQPQHF.

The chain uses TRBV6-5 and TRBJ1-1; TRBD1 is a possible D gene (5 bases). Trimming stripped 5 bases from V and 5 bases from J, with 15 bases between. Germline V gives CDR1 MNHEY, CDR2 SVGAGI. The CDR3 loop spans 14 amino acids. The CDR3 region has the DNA TGTGCCAGCAGTCTTCGATCGAGGGGAACTGAAGCTTTCTTT. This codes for CASSLRSRGTEAFF.

The CDR3 coding sequence is TGTGCCAGCAGCCTCTCCGCCAGGGGGTGGACCGGGGAGCTGTTTTTT. It yields the protein CASSLSARGWTGELFF. The chain couples TRBV5-6 to TRBJ2-2; 7 positions match TRBD1. Germline values: CDR1 SGHDT, CDR2 YYEEEE. The CDR3 is made up of 16 amino acids. With 4 bases clipped from V and 5 bases from J, the junction kept 11 bases outside the gene matches.

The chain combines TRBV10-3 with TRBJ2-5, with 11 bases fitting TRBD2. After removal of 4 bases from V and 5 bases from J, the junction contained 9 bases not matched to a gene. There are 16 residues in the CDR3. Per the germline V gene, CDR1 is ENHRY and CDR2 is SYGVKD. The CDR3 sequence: CAISVLAGGPGETQYF. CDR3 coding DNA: TGTGCCATCAGTGTATTAGCGGGGGGGCCCGGGGAGACCCAGTACTTC.

This CDR3 is CASSGINRQETQYF. DNA for the CDR3: TGTGCCAGCAGTGGAATTAACCGCCAAGAGACCCAGTACTTC. The V and J genes are TRBV2 and TRBJ2-5; D is unclear. V lost 4 bases to trimming and J lost 1 base, with 10 bases between them. The CDR3 is made up of 14 amino acids. Germline values: CDR1 SNHLY, CDR2 FYNNEI.

The CDR3 coding sequence is TGTGCCAGCAGTTTCGCAGGGAAATCCTATGGCTACACCTTC. It yields the protein CASSFAGKSYGYTF. The chain combines TRBV6-6 with TRBJ1-2; D might be TRBD1 (5 bases). The V gene's germline CDR1 is MNHNY and CDR2 SVGAGI (reference sequence). Trimming stripped 4 bases from V and 4 bases from J, with 13 bases between. The CDR3 spans 14 residues.

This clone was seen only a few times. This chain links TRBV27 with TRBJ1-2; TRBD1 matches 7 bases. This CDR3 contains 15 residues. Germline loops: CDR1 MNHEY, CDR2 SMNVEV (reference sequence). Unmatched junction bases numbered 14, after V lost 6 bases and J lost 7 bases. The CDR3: CASSDHGQAWRGYTF. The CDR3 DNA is TGTGCCAGCAGCGACCACGGACAGGCTTGGCGTGGCTACACCTTC.

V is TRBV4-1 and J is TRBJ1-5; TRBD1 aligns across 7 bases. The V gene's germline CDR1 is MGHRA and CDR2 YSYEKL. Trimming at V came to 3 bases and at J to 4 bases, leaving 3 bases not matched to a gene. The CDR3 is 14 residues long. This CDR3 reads CASSQIQGNQPQHF. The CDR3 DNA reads TGCGCCAGCAGCCAGATACAGGGGAATCAGCCCCAGCATTTT.

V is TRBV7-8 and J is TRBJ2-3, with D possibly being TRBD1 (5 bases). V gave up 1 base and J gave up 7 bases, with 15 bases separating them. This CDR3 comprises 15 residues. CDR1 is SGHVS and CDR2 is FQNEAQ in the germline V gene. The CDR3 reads CASSLDRSFIYTQYF. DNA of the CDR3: TGTGCCAGCAGCTTAGACAGGAGTTTCATTTATACGCAGTATTTT.

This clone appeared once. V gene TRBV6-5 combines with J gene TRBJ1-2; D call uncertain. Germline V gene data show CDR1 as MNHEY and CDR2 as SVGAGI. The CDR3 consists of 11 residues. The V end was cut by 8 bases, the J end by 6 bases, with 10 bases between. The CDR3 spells CASGPRDGYTF. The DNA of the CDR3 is TGTGCCAGCGGTCCTCGGGATGGCTACACCTTC.

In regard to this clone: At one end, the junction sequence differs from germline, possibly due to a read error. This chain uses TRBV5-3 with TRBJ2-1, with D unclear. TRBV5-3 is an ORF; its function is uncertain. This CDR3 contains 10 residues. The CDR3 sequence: CARSYDEQFF. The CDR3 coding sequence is TGTGCCAGAAGCTACGATGAGCAGTTCTTC.

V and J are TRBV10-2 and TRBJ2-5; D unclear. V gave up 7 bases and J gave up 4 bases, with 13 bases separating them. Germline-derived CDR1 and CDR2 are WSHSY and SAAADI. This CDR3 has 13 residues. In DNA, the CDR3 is TGCGCCAGCAACGGTCCAGCCGGAGAGACCCAGTACTTC. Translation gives CASNGPAGETQYF.

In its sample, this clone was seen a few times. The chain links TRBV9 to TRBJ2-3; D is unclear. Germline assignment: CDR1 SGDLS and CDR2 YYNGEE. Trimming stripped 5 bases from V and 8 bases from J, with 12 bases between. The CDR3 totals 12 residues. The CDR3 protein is CASSYTGPTQYF. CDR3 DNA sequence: TGTGCCAGCAGTTACACGGGTCCTACGCAGTATTTT.

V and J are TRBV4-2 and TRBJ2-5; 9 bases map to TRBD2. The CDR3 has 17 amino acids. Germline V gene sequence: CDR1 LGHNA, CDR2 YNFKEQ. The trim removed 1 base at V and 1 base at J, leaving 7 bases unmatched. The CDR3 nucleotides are TGTGCCAGCAGCCAAGCTACAAGCGGGGGGACCCAAGAGACCCAGTACTTC. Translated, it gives CASSQATSGGTQETQYF.

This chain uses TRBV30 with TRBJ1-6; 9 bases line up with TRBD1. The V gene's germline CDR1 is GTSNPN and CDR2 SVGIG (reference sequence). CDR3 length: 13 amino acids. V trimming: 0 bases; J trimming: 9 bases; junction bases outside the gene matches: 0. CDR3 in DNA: TGTGCCTGGAGTGTGGACAGGGGTTCACCCCTCCACTTT. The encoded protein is CAWSVDRGSPLHF.